This TCR beta chain was identified during a study of vaccination effects on CD4 cells after COVID-19. Libraries were prepared by immunoSEQ multiplex PCR; TCRdb keeps only in-frame clonotypes and omits some of them. The top ten hold about 0.86% of the sample, which has more than 50,000 clones, roughly 79% seen once. The sample holds a few counts of this clone. Its antigen is still unknown. Sequencing followed a ViraFEST assay step that expanded antigen-specific CD4+ T cells with viral peptide pools. An approximately 10-day culture period preceded the isolation of CD4+ T cells. Subjects were given two BNT162b2 or mRNA-1273 vaccine doses. PBMC were cultured at roughly 2 million per well with about 9 IU/ml IL-2 and roughly 10 ug/ml peptides. The CDR3 has 14 residues. CDR1 is MDHEN, CDR2 SYDVKM, per germline. V was trimmed by 6 bases and J by 1 base, leaving 10 bases between them.

This rearrangement joins TRBV28 to TRBJ2-1, with D maybe TRBD1 (6 bases). Sample: CD4+ T cells from PBMCs cultured with HCoV-OC43 spike peptides, taken after COVID-19 vaccination. Noted subset: HCoV-OC43 spike overlapping peptide pool stimulation. The sequence came from a human donor who received a COVID-19 vaccine. DNA of the CDR3: TGTGCCAGCAGGCCTACAGGGTCCTACAATGAGCAGTTCTTC. This translates into CASRPTGSYNEQFF.